Below, 27 T cell receptor beta chains from the same sample are listed, as sequenced in a study of T cells in localized non-small cell lung cancer. Libraries were prepared by immunoSEQ multiplex PCR; TCRdb keeps only in-frame clonotypes and omits some of them. The repertoire consists of 2,600 or so clones, with roughly a quarter occurring once and the leading ten covering 19%. Specimen: normal lung tissue next to the tumor, collected before any cancer treatment. The receptor set was obtained from a female donor with stage II lung adenocarcinoma.

The rearrangement joins TRBV11-3 to TRBJ2-7, with no clear D. CDR3 length: 15 residues. Germline CDR1 and CDR2: SGHNT and YENEEA. Trimming shortened V by 1 base and J by 0 bases, and 10 bases separated the two germline ends. The CDR3 region has the DNA TGTGCCAGCAGCTTAGTGTCCGCTAGCTCCTACGAGCAGTACTTC. It is translated as CASSLVSASSYEQYF.

This chain uses TRBV6-8 with TRBJ1-3; 8 bases align to TRBD1. The CDR3 totals 13 residues. Germline loops: CDR1 MNHGY, CDR2 SAAAGT. J was trimmed by 2 bases and V by 8 bases; bases with no gene match: 2. The CDR3 protein is CASRTGTGNTIYF. CDR3 nucleotide sequence: TGTGCCAGCCGGACAGGGACTGGAAACACCATATATTTT.

The chain links TRBV9 to TRBJ2-3; a possible D gene is TRBD2 (7 bases). The V gene's germline CDR1 is SGDLS and CDR2 YYNGEE. The CDR3 extends over 16 amino acids. The V and J ends lost 5 bases and 2 bases respectively, with 18 bases between them. Written as DNA, the CDR3 is TGTGCCAGCAGTGCCCCAGGAGGGGGGGACACAGATACGCAGTATTTT. As protein: CASSAPGGGDTDTQYF.

The chain recombines TRBV11-3 with TRBJ2-3; D uncertain. The CDR3 runs to 15 residues. V dropped 5 bases and J dropped 1 base, with 13 bases sitting between them. In germline, CDR1 is SGHNT, CDR2 YENEEA. CDR3 sequence (DNA): TGTGCCAGCAGCCAAACCCCGACTGGCACAGATACGCAGTATTTT. It yields the protein CASSQTPTGTDTQYF. Using reference TRBV11-3 and TRBJ2-3 for the parts outside the CDR3, the full variable domain is EAGVVQSPRYKIIEKKQPVAFWCNPISGHNTLYWYLQNLGQGPELLIRYENEEAVDDSQLPKDRFSAERLKGVDSTLKIQPAELGDSAVYLCASSQTPTGTDTQYFGPGTRLTVL.

By its share, this clone is large. Relative to the germline gene, one junction end is altered; a read error may explain this. The rearrangement uses TRBV6-8 and TRBJ1-2; D unresolved. Germline V gene sequence: CDR1 MNHGY, CDR2 SAAAGT. The CDR3 extends over 14 amino acids. The CDR3 coding sequence is TGTGCCATCAGTGCTTTGCCTACTAACTATGGCTACACCTTC. Encoded protein: CAISALPTNYGYTF.

The table lists this clone with a few counts. V is TRBV6-7 and J is TRBJ1-5, with D tentatively TRBD1 (5 bases). TRBV6-7 is labeled an ORF, and its function is uncertain. V dropped 5 bases and J dropped 9 bases, with 17 bases sitting between them. This CDR3 has 14 amino acids. The CDR3 DNA follows: TGTGCCAGCAGTGAAGGGGCAGGACCTAGGCCCCAGCATTTT. Encoded protein: CASSEGAGPRPQHF.

By share, this clone counts as medium-sized. V and J are TRBV9 and TRBJ2-7; 7 bases are a match to TRBD1. CDR3 size: 14 residues. The J segment lost 6 bases and the V segment lost 0 bases, leaving 6 bases of the junction unmatched. Germline V gene lookup returns CDR1 SGDLS and CDR2 YYNGEE. The CDR3 nucleotides read TGTGCCAGCAGCGTAGAGGGGACAGCAAGCGAGCAGTACTTC. The encoded protein is CASSVEGTASEQYF.

The CDR3 coding sequence is TGTGCCAGCAGCTTAGTTCGTTTACGGCTCCAACTAGAAGCTTTCTTT. Residues: CASSLVRLRLQLEAFF. The chain employs TRBV11-3 and TRBJ1-1; no clear D gene. V was shortened by 1 base and J by 8 bases, with 20 bases between the two germline ends. CDR1 SGHNT and CDR2 YENEEA come from the germline V gene. The CDR3 consists of 16 residues.

V and J are TRBV29-1 and TRBJ2-2, with D perhaps matching TRBD1 (6 bases). Germline V gives CDR1 SQVTM, CDR2 ANQGSEA. The CDR3 extends over 12 amino acids. The V end was cut by 6 bases, the J end by 6 bases, with 11 bases between. The CDR3 loop reads CSVRQDAGELFF. The DNA of the CDR3 is TGCAGCGTGCGACAGGATGCCGGGGAGCTGTTTTTT.

The CDR3 loop reads CASSEDSFPEAFF. The CDR3 DNA reads TGCGCCAGCAGTGAAGACTCGTTTCCTGAAGCTTTCTTT. The V call is TRBV10-2, the J call TRBJ1-1, with D hard to call. The germline V gene has CDR1 WSHSY and CDR2 SAAADI. This CDR3 comprises 13 residues. V was pared by 3 bases and J by 6 bases, with 11 bases between.

This rearrangement joins TRBV19 to TRBJ1-1; D gene uncertain. The CDR3 length is 15 residues. V dropped 3 bases and J dropped 1 base, with 12 bases sitting between them. Per the germline V gene, CDR1 is LNHDA and CDR2 is SQIVND (reference sequence). CDR3 residues: CASSIGLEGNTEAFF. CDR3 coding DNA: TGTGCCAGTAGTATTGGTTTGGAGGGGAACACTGAAGCTTTCTTT. Full variable domain (remainder filled in from reference TRBV19 and TRBJ1-1): DGGITQSPKYLFRKEGQNVTLSCEQNLNHDAMYWYRQDPGQGLRLIYYSQIVNDFQKGDIAEGYSVSREKKESFPLTVTSAQKNPTAFYLCASSIGLEGNTEAFFGQGTRLTVV.

J is TRBJ1-5 and V is TRBV6-8; 9 nucleotides align to TRBD1. The CDR3 runs 15 residues. Per the germline V gene, CDR1 is MNHGY and CDR2 is SAAAGT. V lost 5 bases to trimming and J lost 6 bases; unmatched junction nucleotides: 8. In nucleotides, the CDR3 is TGTGCCAGCAGTGAGACAGGGGGTTGGAGTCAGCCCCAGCATTTT. This gives the protein CASSETGGWSQPQHF.

This clone is judged medium-sized. This chain joins TRBV19 and TRBJ1-1; D might be TRBD1 (5 bases). The CDR3 contains 13 residues. From germline, CDR1 is LNHDA and CDR2 SQIVND (reference sequence). Trimming pared 3 bases from V and 1 base from J, leaving 6 bases between. The chain's CDR3 is CASSIGTNTEAFF. The CDR3 DNA reads as TGTGCCAGTAGTATTGGGACGAACACTGAAGCTTTCTTT.

The rearrangement links TRBV11-3 to TRBJ1-1; D not certain. CDR3 length equals 14 residues. V was pared by 2 bases and J by 5 bases, with 12 bases between. Germline CDR1 is SGHNT and CDR2 is YENEEA. CDR3 region: CASSLRRISTEAFF. In DNA form, the CDR3 reads TGTGCCAGCAGCTTAAGACGGATTTCAACTGAAGCTTTCTTT.

The V call is TRBV9, the J call TRBJ2-7; D is unresolved. Germline V gives CDR1 SGDLS, CDR2 YYNGEE. The germline V and J ends were trimmed by 2 bases and 3 bases, with 12 bases remaining between them. The CDR3 is 14 residues long. The CDR3 DNA reads TGTGCCAGCAGCGTCTCCGTTTCGGGCTACGAGCAGTACTTC. Translating gives CASSVSVSGYEQYF.

This clone was counted between two and nine times. The gene calls are TRBV11-3 and TRBJ2-7; 7 positions agree with TRBD1. Germline V gene lookup returns CDR1 SGHNT and CDR2 YENEEA. The CDR3 sequence is 15 residues long. V shed 3 bases and J 2 bases; nucleotides not matched to a gene: 7. CDR3 region: CASSLEVGQPYEQYF. CDR3 nucleotide sequence: TGTGCCAGCAGCTTGGAGGTGGGACAGCCCTACGAGCAGTACTTC.

This chain connects TRBV29-1 to TRBJ1-1; D ambiguous. Trimming removed 2 bases from V and 4 bases from J, with 11 bases in between. Germline-derived CDR1 and CDR2 are SQVTM and ANQGSEA. This CDR3 has 13 residues. Here the CDR3 reads CSVEKGRVTEAFF. DNA of the CDR3: TGCAGCGTTGAAAAAGGGCGGGTCACTGAAGCTTTCTTT.

This clone is labeled large. CDR3 DNA sequence: TGTGCCAGCAGTGCAGACCCGACGAATACTGGCTACACCTTC. This encodes CASSADPTNTGYTF. The chain has TRBV6-8 and TRBJ1-2, with D hard to call. Trimming took off 5 bases at V and 7 bases at J, with 17 bases between the two ends. The CDR3 sequence is 14 residues long. Germline CDR1 MNHGY, CDR2 SAAAGT.

This clone is deemed medium-sized (0.01 to 0.1%). The J gene is TRBJ2-1, the V gene TRBV19, with D unclear. The CDR3 contains 13 residues. Germline assignment: CDR1 LNHDA and CDR2 SQIVND (reference sequence). Trimming took 5 bases from V and 6 from J, leaving 11 bases between them. The CDR3 sequence: CASSQDRFNEQFF. Here the CDR3 DNA reads TGTGCCAGTAGTCAGGACCGTTTCAATGAGCAGTTCTTC.

The chain is built from TRBV11-3 and TRBJ1-6, with D hard to call. The ends were cut back, 3 bases at V and 6 bases at J, with 12 bases in the middle. Germline V gives CDR1 SGHNT, CDR2 YENEEA. CDR3 length: 15 residues. This CDR3 is CASSLVGSGNSPLHF. The CDR3 nucleotides are TGTGCCAGCAGCTTGGTAGGATCTGGTAATTCACCCCTCCACTTT. The variable domain in full, with the rest retrieved from reference TRBV11-3 and TRBJ1-6, is EAGVVQSPRYKIIEKKQPVAFWCNPISGHNTLYWYLQNLGQGPELLIRYENEEAVDDSQLPKDRFSAERLKGVDSTLKIQPAELGDSAVYLCASSLVGSGNSPLHFGNGTRLTVT.

V is TRBV18 and J is TRBJ1-4; D might be TRBD1 (6 bases). The CDR3 is 15 residues long. CDR1 is KGHSH, CDR2 LQKENI, per germline. V was cut by 3 bases and J by 7 bases, with 15 bases left in between. CDR3 sequence (DNA): TGTGCCAGCTCACCGTTAACAGGGTGGGGTGAAAAACTGTTTTTT. Amino acid sequence: CASSPLTGWGEKLFF.

This clone has only a few counts. The chain carries TRBV11-3 and TRBJ2-7; tentatively, D is TRBD1 or TRBD2 (5 bases each). V gave up 3 bases and J gave up 3 bases, with 15 bases separating them. Germline V gene lookup returns CDR1 SGHNT and CDR2 YENEEA. The CDR3 runs 15 residues. The CDR3 DNA reads as TGTGCCAGCAGCTTGGGACCGTCCCCTTTCTACGAGCAGTACTTC. Encoded protein: CASSLGPSPFYEQYF.

This clone was observed a handful of times. V is TRBV11-3 and J is TRBJ1-6, with D unresolved. CDR3 length equals 16 residues. In germline, CDR1 is SGHNT, CDR2 YENEEA. The V end was cut by 3 bases, the J end by 3 bases, with 12 bases between. The CDR3 reads CASSFSQTFYNSPLHF. The CDR3 nucleotides read TGTGCCAGCAGCTTTAGTCAGACCTTCTATAATTCACCCCTCCACTTT.

This clone was picked up a small number of times. This chain joins TRBV9 and TRBJ2-5, with no clear D. The V end lost 3 bases, the J end lost 4 bases, and 16 bases lay between the germline ends. The germline gives CDR1 SGDLS, CDR2 YYNGEE. This CDR3 comprises 15 residues. The CDR3, as DNA: TGTGCCAGCAGCGCCGGAGTGAAGGCCCCAGAGACCCAGTACTTC. Translating it yields CASSAGVKAPETQYF.

The V call is TRBV2, the J call TRBJ1-5; no reliable D call. CDR1 and CDR2 (germline): SNHLY, FYNNEI. Trimming removed 2 bases from V and 6 bases from J, with 11 bases in between. This CDR3 is built from 14 residues. As DNA, the CDR3 is TGTGCCAGCAGTGAATCAATGACCCGTCAGCCCCAGCATTTT. Translation: CASSESMTRQPQHF.

A few counts support this clone. V and J are TRBV11-3 and TRBJ2-2; tentative D call: TRBD2 (6 bases). The CDR3 is 15 residues long. Per the germline V gene, CDR1 is SGHNT and CDR2 is YENEEA. The germline V and J ends were trimmed by 6 bases and 7 bases, with 18 bases remaining between them. The CDR3 DNA is TGTGCCAGCAGTCCCGCCGGGACTCCCAACGGGGAGCTGTTTTTT. Residues: CASSPAGTPNGELFF. Looking up the rest from reference TRBV11-3 and TRBJ2-2 gives the full variable domain: EAGVVQSPRYKIIEKKQPVAFWCNPISGHNTLYWYLQNLGQGPELLIRYENEEAVDDSQLPKDRFSAERLKGVDSTLKIQPAELGDSAVYLCASSPAGTPNGELFFGEGSRLTVL.

V and J are TRBV5-1 and TRBJ2-1; perhaps TRBD2 as D (5 bases). Deletions cut 0 bases from V and 1 base from J, with 11 bases between. This CDR3 spans 16 amino acids. CDR1 is SGHRS, CDR2 YFSETQ, per germline. The CDR3 DNA follows: TGCGCCAGCAGCTTGGCGGGGTTTAGTTCCTACAATGAGCAGTTCTTC. Translation: CASSLAGFSSYNEQFF.